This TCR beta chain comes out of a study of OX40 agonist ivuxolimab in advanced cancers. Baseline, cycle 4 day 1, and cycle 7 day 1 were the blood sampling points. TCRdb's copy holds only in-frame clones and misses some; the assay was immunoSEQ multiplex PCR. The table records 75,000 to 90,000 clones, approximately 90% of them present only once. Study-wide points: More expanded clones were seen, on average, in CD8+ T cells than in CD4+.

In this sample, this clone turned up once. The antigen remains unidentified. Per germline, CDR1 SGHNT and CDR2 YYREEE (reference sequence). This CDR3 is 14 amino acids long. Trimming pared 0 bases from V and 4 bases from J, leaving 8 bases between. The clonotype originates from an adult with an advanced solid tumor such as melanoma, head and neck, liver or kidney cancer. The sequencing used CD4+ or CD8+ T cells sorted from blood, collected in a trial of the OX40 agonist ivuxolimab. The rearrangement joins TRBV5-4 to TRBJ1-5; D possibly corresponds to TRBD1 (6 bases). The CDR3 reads CASSLGGGNQPQHF. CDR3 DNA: TGTGCCAGCAGCTTGGGAGGGGGGAATCAGCCCCAGCATTTT. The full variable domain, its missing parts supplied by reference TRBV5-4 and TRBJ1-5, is ETGVTQSPTHLIKTRGQQVTLRCSSQSGHNTVSWYQQALGQGPQFIFQYYREEENGRGNFPPRFSGLQFPNYSSELNVNALELDDSALYLCASSLGGGNQPQHFGDGTRLSIL.